Described below is a single T cell receptor (beta chain) sequence and its context. Its cognate antigen is unknown. V was cut by 2 bases and J by 5 bases, with 15 bases left in between. The CDR3 is 15 residues long. Germline-derived CDR1 and CDR2 are SGHTA and FQGTGA. The data stem from a study of identifying expanded T cells in peripheral blood. Here immunoSEQ multiplex PCR was the method, and the copy in TCRdb shows in-frame clones only, minus some. The sample contains some 80,000 clones, roughly 90% of which appear only once. The study's findings and limits: Over approximately two and four weeks, about 16.4 and 19 clones changed, versus roughly 1.2 between replicates. Variance in clone template counts between approximately 2-week samples significantly increased with total template count across all healthy donors.

Collection occurred without any documented infections or immune events in donors. This TCR came from a person aged 18-70 years in good health. The chain links TRBV7-3 to TRBJ2-5; D gene ambiguous. Specimen: blood. This chain's CDR3 is CASSLLHGALETQYF. DNA of the CDR3: TGTGCCAGCAGCTTACTTCACGGAGCTCTGGAGACCCAGTACTTC.